This T cell receptor (beta chain) was identified during a study of cytomegalovirus exposure and HLA in healthy donors. Study outcomes and limitations: The classifier reportedly diagnosed cytomegalovirus status with high specificity and sensitivity.

On this clone itself: Its antigen is not known.

Germline V gives CDR1 SNHLY, CDR2 FYNNEI. The CDR3 extends over 13 amino acids. The V and J ends lost 4 bases and 1 base respectively, with 7 bases between them. The PCR had 60 Vbeta and 13 Jbeta primers. Assay: immunoSEQ multiplex PCR; the TCRdb copy retains only in-frame clones and omits some. Of approximately 150,000 clones listed, 80% were seen once; the top ten hold 14%. Sequenced sample: PBMCs. This sequence originates from a woman aged 40 to 49 in good health and CMV-seronegative. The chain recombines TRBV2 with TRBJ2-5; D is uncertain. CDR3 in amino acids: CASSGGLQETQYF. The CDR3 DNA sequence: TGTGCCAGCAGTGGTGGGCTCCAAGAGACCCAGTACTTC. The full variable domain, with the rest looked up from reference TRBV2 and TRBJ2-5, is EPEVTQTPSHQVTQMGQEVILRCVPISNHLYFYWYRQILGQKVEFLVSFYNNEISEKSEIFDDQFSVERPDGSNFTLKIRSTKLEDSAMYFCASSGGLQETQYFGPGTRLLVL.